This entry lists 12 T cell receptor beta chains sequenced from one sample in a study of long-term antiretroviral therapy in people with HIV. Investigators performed immunoSEQ version v3.0 at survey level. Repertoires were generated with immunoSEQ multiplex PCR, while TCRdb's copy carries only in-frame clones and drops some. This sample has about 21,000 clones, with approximately 81% found just once. This sample comprised unsorted PBMCs, obtained at the start of antiretroviral therapy. The origin of the receptors is a man aged 45-65 years with HIV.

This chain links TRBV19 with TRBJ1-5; tentatively, D is TRBD1 (5 bases). In germline, CDR1 is LNHDA, CDR2 SQIVND (reference sequence). V lost 9 bases, J lost 4 bases, and 7 bases lay in between. This CDR3 spans 11 amino acids. The CDR3 protein is CARRQNQPQHF. CDR3 DNA sequence: TGTGCCAGAAGACAGAATCAGCCCCAGCATTTT.

This clone is classed as medium-sized. The chain couples TRBV9 to TRBJ2-6; D tentatively reads TRBD1 or TRBD2 (5 bases each). The ends were cut back, 6 bases at V and 2 bases at J, with 12 bases in the middle. CDR1 and CDR2 from the germline V gene are SGDLS and YYNGEE. This CDR3 contains 15 residues. The DNA of the CDR3 is TGTGCCAGCACCGGGGCTGCAACTGGGGCCAACGTCCTGACTTTC. Translating it yields CASTGAATGANVLTF.

V gene TRBV11-2 combines with J gene TRBJ2-3, with D unresolved. The CDR3 runs to 14 residues. Germline values: CDR1 SGHAT, CDR2 FQNNGV. V lost 2 bases, J lost 2 bases, and 8 bases lay in between. CDR3 DNA sequence: TGTGCCAGCAGCTTACAGACAATCACAGATACGCAGTATTTT. Its translation is CASSLQTITDTQYF.

V is TRBV4-3 and J is TRBJ1-3; D remains ambiguous. CDR3 length: 16 amino acids. V dropped 0 bases and J dropped 3 bases, with 12 bases sitting between them. The V gene's germline CDR1 is LGHNA and CDR2 YSLEER. The CDR3 bases are TGCGCCAGCAGCCAAGATGGTCGAGAAAGTGGAAACACCATATATTTT. It translates to CASSQDGRESGNTIYF.

This clone was seen a handful of times. CDR3 region: CASSPGKPGKYTEAFF. The DNA of the CDR3 is TGTGCCAGCAGCCCAGGGAAGCCGGGTAAATACACTGAAGCTTTCTTT. The chain combines TRBV7-9 with TRBJ1-1; D may be TRBD1 (5 bases). The germline V and J ends were trimmed by 5 bases and 3 bases, with 19 bases remaining between them. Germline-derived CDR1 and CDR2 are SEHNR and FQNEAQ (reference sequence). The CDR3 has 16 amino acids.

The rearrangement uses TRBV5-4 and TRBJ2-3; the match to TRBD2 covers 14 bases. The CDR3 extends over 16 amino acids. In germline, CDR1 is SGHNT, CDR2 YYREEE (reference sequence). V lost 0 bases, J lost 3 bases, and 0 bases stayed unmatched. In nucleotides, the CDR3 is TGTGCCAGCAGCTTGGGGACTAGCGGGGGGACAGATACGCAGTATTTT. The encoded protein is CASSLGTSGGTDTQYF.

V usage is TRBV4-3 and J usage is TRBJ1-2; D is perhaps TRBD1 (6 bases). The CDR3 covers 15 residues. The ends were cut back, 3 bases at V and 3 bases at J, with 14 bases in the middle. From germline, CDR1 is LGHNA and CDR2 YSLEER. The CDR3 sequence: CASSQPGEGDYGYTF. The CDR3 region has the DNA TGCGCCAGCAGCCAGCCAGGGGAGGGTGACTATGGCTACACCTTC.

This rearrangement joins TRBV5-5 to TRBJ1-5, with a tentative D call TRBD1 (6 bases). Between the trimmed V and J ends, which lost 1 base and 7 bases, there was a span of 18 bases. Germline assignment: CDR1 SGHKS and CDR2 YYEKEE (reference sequence). This CDR3 spans 16 amino acids. This CDR3 is CASSLTIRGFDQPQHF. The CDR3 DNA follows: TGTGCCAGCAGCTTGACAATAAGGGGGTTTGACCAGCCCCAGCATTTT.

This clone has just a few counts. This chain connects TRBV19 to TRBJ2-2; D uncertain. V shed 0 bases and J shed 1 base, with 6 bases lying between them. The CDR3 spans 15 residues. Germline CDR1 LNHDA, CDR2 SQIVND (reference sequence). In DNA, the CDR3 is TGTGCCAGTAGTATAGATCGAAAGAACACCGGGGAGCTGTTTTTT. It translates to CASSIDRKNTGELFF.

The rearrangement uses TRBV4-1 and TRBJ2-5; 7 bases are a match to TRBD1. The CDR3 is 16 residues long. J gave up 3 bases and V 1 base, and 8 bases lay outside the gene matches. Germline-derived CDR1 and CDR2 are MGHRA and YSYEKL. The CDR3 loop reads CASSQVLRTGEETQYF. In DNA form, the CDR3 reads TGCGCCAGCAGCCAAGTTCTCCGGACAGGTGAAGAGACCCAGTACTTC.

The genes are TRBV7-2 and TRBJ2-7, with D unresolved. The V gene lost 5 bases and the J gene lost 2 bases, with 7 bases spanning the gap. The CDR3 runs 12 residues. The germline V gene encodes CDR1 SGHTA and CDR2 FQGNSA. The CDR3 DNA is TGTGCCAGCAGCGCCGCAGCCTACGAGCAGTACTTC. Translating gives CASSAAAYEQYF.

This rearrangement joins TRBV28 to TRBJ1-2, with 7 bases identical to TRBD1. The CDR3 consists of 15 residues. Looked up from germline, CDR1 is MDHEN and CDR2 is SYDVKM. The ends lost 5 bases at V and 1 base at J; junction bases unmatched: 7. The CDR3 is CASSGDSQFNYGYTF. DNA for the CDR3: TGTGCCAGCAGTGGGGACAGCCAATTTAACTATGGCTACACCTTC.